Shown below are 26 T cell receptor beta chains from a single sample sequenced in a study of blood T cell repertoires in COVID-19. TCRdb's copy holds only in-frame clones and misses some; the assay was immunoSEQ multiplex PCR. The data contain about 190,000 clones, around 87% of them seen just once; the ten biggest clones take up about 12%. The sequencing input was peripheral blood. The receptors originated from a woman in her sixties or seventies with COVID-19, enrolled during active disease.

The chain joins TRBV18 to TRBJ2-5; TRBD1 might be the D (6 bases). This CDR3 is 13 amino acids long. Trimming cost V 4 bases and J 2 bases, with 8 bases left between them. The germline V gene has CDR1 KGHSH and CDR2 LQKENI. The DNA of the CDR3 is TGTGCCAGCTCACTTGGGACACAAGAGACCCAGTACTTC. Residues: CASSLGTQETQYF.

DNA for the CDR3: TGCGCCAGCAGCTTCTCCGAGACAGCCTACTACGAGCAGTACTTC. Translating it yields CASSFSETAYYEQYF. The chain couples TRBV5-1 to TRBJ2-7, with D possibly matching TRBD1 (5 bases). V lost 2 bases to trimming and J lost 3 bases, with 15 bases between them. The germline V gene has CDR1 SGHRS and CDR2 YFSETQ. The CDR3 spans 15 residues.

CDR3 coding DNA: TGTGCCTGGAGTGTAGGGGCTTCGGGACAGGGGATCGCCATATATTTT. This translates into CAWSVGASGQGIAIYF. The chain links TRBV30 to TRBJ1-3, with TRBD1 identical over 10 bases. CDR3 length: 16 amino acids. From germline, CDR1 is GTSNPN and CDR2 SVGIG (reference sequence). J lost 11 bases, V lost 0 bases, and 13 bases had no gene match.

V and J are TRBV28 and TRBJ1-1, with a possible D match to TRBD1 (5 bases). V gave up 7 bases and J gave up 3 bases, with 12 bases separating them. The CDR3 has 13 amino acids. Germline lookup yields CDR1 MDHEN and CDR2 SYDVKM. The CDR3 region has the DNA TGTGCCAGCAACCACCGGGACTACACTGAAGCTTTCTTT. The encoded protein is CASNHRDYTEAFF.

This chain joins TRBV11-3 and TRBJ2-7; D call uncertain. The CDR3 runs to 15 residues. V lost 1 base, J lost 3 bases, and 13 bases lay in between. The V gene's germline CDR1 is SGHNT and CDR2 YENEEA. CDR3 loop: CASSLGVPGFYEQYF. Here the CDR3 DNA reads TGTGCCAGCAGCTTAGGGGTGCCCGGGTTCTACGAGCAGTACTTC.

This chain uses TRBV29-1 with TRBJ2-3; 12 bases are shared with TRBD2. This CDR3 region has 14 residues. CDR1 is SQVTM and CDR2 is ANQGSEA in the germline V gene. J lost 2 bases, V lost 6 bases, and 3 bases had no gene match. In DNA form, the CDR3 reads TGCAGCGTACGACTAGCGGGGGTCACAGATACGCAGTATTTT. Protein sequence: CSVRLAGVTDTQYF.

V is TRBV28 and J is TRBJ1-5; D perhaps matches TRBD1 (6 bases). V shed 2 bases and J shed 4 bases, with 12 bases lying between them. The germline CDR1 and CDR2 sequences are MDHEN and SYDVKM. The CDR3 sequence is 15 residues long. This chain's CDR3 is CASSLLDRQNQPQHF. DNA of the CDR3: TGTGCCAGCAGTTTACTTGACAGGCAAAATCAGCCCCAGCATTTT.

In its sample, this clone was seen a few times. V usage is TRBV6-6 and J usage is TRBJ2-7, with 12 nucleotides matching TRBD2. The junction had 8 bases not matched to a gene; V was cut back by 7 bases and J by 1 base. The CDR3 is made up of 16 amino acids. Per the germline V gene, CDR1 is MNHNY and CDR2 is SVGAGI (reference sequence). The CDR3 DNA reads TGTGCCAGCACCCAGTCGCTAGCGGGAGGGTCCTACGAGCAGTACTTC. It codes for CASTQSLAGGSYEQYF.

The chain recombines TRBV5-1 with TRBJ2-7; the D gene is possibly TRBD1 (5 bases). The CDR3 extends over 12 amino acids. Looked up from germline, CDR1 is SGHRS and CDR2 is YFSETQ. The V end was cut by 6 bases, the J end by 5 bases, with 12 bases between. As DNA, the CDR3 is TGCGCCAGCAAGATAGACAGAAACGAGCAGTACTTC. Translating gives CASKIDRNEQYF.

This sequence joins TRBV2 and TRBJ2-1; D is uncertain. Trimming took off 0 bases at V and 6 bases at J, with 12 bases between the two ends. Germline values: CDR1 SNHLY, CDR2 FYNNEI. The CDR3 totals 15 residues. This CDR3 reads CASSEASFTRNEQFF. CDR3 DNA sequence: TGTGCCAGCAGTGAAGCTAGCTTTACCCGCAATGAGCAGTTCTTC.

This chain joins TRBV3-1 (or the pseudogene TRBV3-2) and TRBJ1-2; 8 bases map to TRBD1. With V trimmed by 0 bases and J by 8 bases, 8 bases remained unmatched. The CDR3 runs 15 residues. Germline CDR1 reads LGHDT; CDR2 reads YNNKEL (reference sequence). The CDR3 spells CASSQEYQGASGYTF. Here the CDR3 DNA reads TGTGCCAGCAGCCAAGAATACCAGGGGGCGAGCGGCTACACCTTC.

The chain uses TRBV12-3 or TRBV12-4 and TRBJ2-7; D might be TRBD1 (5 bases). Trimming removed 7 bases at V and 2 bases at J, with 12 bases between. There are 13 residues in the CDR3. The CDR3 DNA sequence: TGTGCCAGCACCCAAGGGGCAACCTACGAGCAGTACTTC. Protein sequence: CASTQGATYEQYF.

The chain couples TRBV27 to TRBJ2-7; 7 bases agree with TRBD1. Trimming cost V 5 bases and J 3 bases; bases outside gene matches: 10. Per germline, CDR1 MNHEY and CDR2 SMNVEV (reference sequence). This CDR3 is built from 15 residues. The CDR3 DNA follows: TGTGCCAGCAGTCTACAGCCGGGACAGAACTACGAGCAGTACTTC. This translates into CASSLQPGQNYEQYF.

V usage is TRBV12-5 and J usage is TRBJ1-3; D unclear. Trimming took 6 bases from V and 0 from J, leaving 9 bases between them. The CDR3 extends over 14 amino acids. Per the germline V gene, CDR1 is LGHNT and CDR2 is FRNRAP. CDR3: CASGPLNSGNTIYF. CDR3 in DNA: TGTGCTAGTGGCCCCTTAAACTCTGGAAACACCATATATTTT.

The V and J genes are TRBV11-3 and TRBJ2-5; tentative D call: TRBD1 (8 bases). The V and J ends lost 5 bases and 7 bases respectively, with 20 bases between them. There are 15 residues in the CDR3. From germline, CDR1 is SGHNT and CDR2 YENEEA. The CDR3: CASSPQGGLARTQYF. The CDR3 region has the DNA TGTGCCAGCAGCCCACAGGGGGGGTTAGCACGGACCCAGTACTTC.

This clone was seen more than once but under ten times. The V gene is TRBV27, the J gene TRBJ1-2, with 7 nucleotides matching TRBD1. CDR3 length: 17 residues. The ends lost 5 bases at V and 7 bases at J; junction bases unmatched: 19. The germline V gene encodes CDR1 MNHEY and CDR2 SMNVEV (reference sequence). The CDR3 bases are TGTGCCAGCAGTCCGCGCGGGACAGATCCTTTCGGGGGTGGCTACACCTTC. Translating it yields CASSPRGTDPFGGGYTF.

V usage is TRBV10-3 and J usage is TRBJ2-2; 9 bases are a match to TRBD1. The CDR3 covers 16 residues. CDR1 and CDR2 from the germline V gene are ENHRY and SYGVKD. Trimming at V came to 4 bases and at J to 1 base, leaving 4 bases not matched to a gene. CDR3 protein: CAISGDRGRNTGELFF. The CDR3 DNA is TGTGCCATCAGTGGAGACAGGGGGAGGAACACCGGGGAGCTGTTTTTT.

The rearrangement links TRBV6-1 to TRBJ2-2; TRBD2 matches 12 bases. Trimming removed 2 bases from V and 3 bases from J; junction bases left unmatched: 4. The CDR3 contains 17 residues. Germline V gives CDR1 MNHNS, CDR2 SASEGT. The CDR3 coding sequence is TGTGCCAGCAGTGAACTAGCGGGAGGGCCGCACACCGGGGAGCTGTTTTTT. This gives the protein CASSELAGGPHTGELFF.

The rearrangement joins TRBV9 to TRBJ2-3; 8 bases align to TRBD2. V was pared by 4 bases and J by 4 bases, with 11 bases of the junction left unmatched. Germline loops: CDR1 SGDLS, CDR2 YYNGEE. CDR3 length: 16 amino acids. CDR3 protein: CASSRIASGSSDTQYF. For the CDR3, the DNA is TGTGCCAGCAGCCGAATAGCCAGCGGGAGCTCAGATACGCAGTATTTT.

The chain has TRBV6-6 and TRBJ2-4; perhaps TRBD2 as D (6 bases). The CDR3 is 15 residues long. Germline CDR1 reads MNHNY; CDR2 reads SVGAGI (reference sequence). V dropped 0 bases and J dropped 9 bases, with 15 bases sitting between them. CDR3 residues: CASSYSVWDLAIQYF. The CDR3 coding sequence is TGTGCCAGCAGTTACTCTGTCTGGGACTTAGCCATTCAGTACTTC.

On this clone: The sample contains more than one DNA sequence encoding this CDR3. The chain is built from TRBV6-2 or TRBV6-3 and TRBJ2-7, with D hard to call. Trimming shortened V by 1 base and J by 4 bases, and 2 bases separated the two germline ends. The length of the CDR3 is 11 residues. Germline CDR1 MNHEY, CDR2 SVGEGT. DNA of the CDR3: TGTGCCAGCAGTTACTTATACGAGCAGTACTTC. As protein: CASSYLYEQYF.

CDR3 nucleotides: TGTGCCAGCAGCTCGGTACGCTACGAGCAGTACTTC. Residues: CASSSVRYEQYF. V gene TRBV7-2 combines with J gene TRBJ2-7; no clear D. This CDR3 has 12 residues. V lost 4 bases and J 3 bases, leaving 7 bases between the germline ends. Germline V gene lookup returns CDR1 SGHTA and CDR2 FQGNSA.

The rearrangement uses TRBV5-5 and TRBJ1-2, with D unresolved. The CDR3 spans 13 residues. V was pared by 4 bases and J by 4 bases, with 11 bases between. Germline assignment: CDR1 SGHKS and CDR2 YYEKEE (reference sequence). The CDR3 sequence: CASSTPGGYGYTF. CDR3 coding DNA: TGTGCCAGCAGCACTCCCGGAGGCTATGGCTACACCTTC.

This clone was observed once. The gene calls are TRBV7-3 and TRBJ2-7; TRBD1 aligns across 9 bases. After removal of 2 bases from V and 0 bases from J, the junction contained 5 bases not matched to a gene. The CDR3 length is 16 residues. Per the germline V gene, CDR1 is SGHTA and CDR2 is FQGTGA. CDR3 region: CASSLAGTGSSYEQYF. The DNA of the CDR3 is TGTGCCAGCAGCTTAGCCGGGACAGGGAGCTCCTACGAGCAGTACTTC.

The chain carries TRBV27 and TRBJ1-1; D ambiguous. This CDR3 comprises 14 residues. V was clipped by 5 bases and J by 8 bases, with 18 bases between them. CDR1 is MNHEY and CDR2 is SMNVEV in the germline V gene (reference sequence). The CDR3 DNA sequence: TGTGCCAGCAGTCCCGCGGGAAGGTTTAACGAAGCTTTCTTT. Translation gives CASSPAGRFNEAFF.

The rearrangement joins TRBV28 to TRBJ2-3; 8 positions match TRBD1. CDR3 length: 15 amino acids. Trimming took 2 bases from V and 6 from J; bases not matched to a gene: 7. Germline lookup yields CDR1 MDHEN and CDR2 SYDVKM. CDR3 protein: CASSLRDRRVDTQYF. CDR3 in DNA: TGTGCCAGCAGTTTAAGGGACAGGCGGGTGGATACGCAGTATTTT.